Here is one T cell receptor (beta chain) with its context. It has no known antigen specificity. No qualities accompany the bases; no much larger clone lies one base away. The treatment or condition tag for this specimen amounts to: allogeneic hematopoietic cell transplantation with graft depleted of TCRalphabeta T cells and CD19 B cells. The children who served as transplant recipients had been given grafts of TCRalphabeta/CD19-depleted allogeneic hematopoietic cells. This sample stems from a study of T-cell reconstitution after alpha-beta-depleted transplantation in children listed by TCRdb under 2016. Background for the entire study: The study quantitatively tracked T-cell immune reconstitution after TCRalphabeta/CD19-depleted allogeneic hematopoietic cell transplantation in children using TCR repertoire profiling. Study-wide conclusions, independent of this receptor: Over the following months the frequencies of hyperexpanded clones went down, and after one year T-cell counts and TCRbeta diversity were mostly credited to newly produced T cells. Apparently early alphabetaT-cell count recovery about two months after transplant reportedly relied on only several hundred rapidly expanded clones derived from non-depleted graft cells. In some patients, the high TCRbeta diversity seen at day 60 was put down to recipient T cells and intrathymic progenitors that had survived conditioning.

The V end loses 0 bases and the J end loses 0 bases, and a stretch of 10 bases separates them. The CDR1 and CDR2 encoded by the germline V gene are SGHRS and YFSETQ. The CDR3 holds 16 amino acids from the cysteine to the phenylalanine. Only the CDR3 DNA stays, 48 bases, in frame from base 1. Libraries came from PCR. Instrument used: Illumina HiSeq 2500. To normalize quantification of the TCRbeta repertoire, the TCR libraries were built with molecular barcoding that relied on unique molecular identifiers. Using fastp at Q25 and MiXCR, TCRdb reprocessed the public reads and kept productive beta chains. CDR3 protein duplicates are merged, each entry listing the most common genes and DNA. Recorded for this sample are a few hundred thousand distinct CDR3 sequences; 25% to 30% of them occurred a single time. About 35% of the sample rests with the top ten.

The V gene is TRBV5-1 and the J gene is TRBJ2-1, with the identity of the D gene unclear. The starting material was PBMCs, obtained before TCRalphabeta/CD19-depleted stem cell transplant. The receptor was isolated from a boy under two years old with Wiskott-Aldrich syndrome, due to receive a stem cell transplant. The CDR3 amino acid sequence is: CASSLVWGNSYNEQFF. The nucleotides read TGCGCCAGCAGCTTGGTTTGGGGTAACTCCTACAATGAGCAGTTCTTC. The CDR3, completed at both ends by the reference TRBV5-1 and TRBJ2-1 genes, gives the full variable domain KAGVTQTPRYLIKTRGQQVTLSCSPISGHRSVSWYQQTPGQGLQFLFEYFSETQRNKGNFPGRFSGRQFSNSRSEMNVSTLELGDSALYLCASSLVWGNSYNEQFFGPGTRLTVL.